This section outlines one T cell receptor (beta chain) sequence together with its context. The data originate from a study of T-cell reconstitution after alpha-beta-depleted transplantation in children. Unique molecular identifiers were incorporated when the TCRbeta library was constructed. Each CDR3 protein is one row after TCRdb ran MiXCR on the PCR reads. The table lists 780,000 or so distinct CDR3 sequences, roughly 15% of them singletons. This receptor was taken from a male patient younger than 18 who had a stem cell transplant for acute lymphoblastic leukemia, so the T cells may come from the graft donor. The sequences come from PBMCs, mostly from graft donor cells, collected 360 days after TCRalphabeta/CD19-depleted stem cell transplant.

CDR3 sequence: CSARDKDYMNEQYF. The CDR3, as DNA: TGCAGTGCTAGAGATAAGGACTACATGAACGAGCAGTACTTC. The chain uses TRBV20-1 and TRBJ2-7, with D possibly TRBD2 on 6 matching bases. Per germline, CDR1 DFQATT and CDR2 SNEGSKA (reference sequence). The CDR3 extends over 14 amino acids. The germline V and J ends were trimmed by 0 bases and 5 bases, with 14 bases remaining between them.